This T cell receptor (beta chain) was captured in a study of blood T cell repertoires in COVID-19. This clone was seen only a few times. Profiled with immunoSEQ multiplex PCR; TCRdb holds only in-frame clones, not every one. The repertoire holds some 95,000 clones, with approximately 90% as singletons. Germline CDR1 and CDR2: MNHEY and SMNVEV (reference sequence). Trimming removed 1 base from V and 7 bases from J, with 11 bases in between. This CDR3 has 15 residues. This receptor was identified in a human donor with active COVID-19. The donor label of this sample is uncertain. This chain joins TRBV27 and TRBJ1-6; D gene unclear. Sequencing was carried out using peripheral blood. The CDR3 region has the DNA TGTGCCAGCAGTTTATTCGCAGGTCAGAATTCACCCCTCCACTTT. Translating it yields CASSLFAGQNSPLHF.